This T cell receptor (beta chain) was recorded in a study of blood T cell repertoires in COVID-19. The CDR3 is 14 residues long. The V end was cut by 0 bases, the J end by 3 bases, with 9 bases between. Germline V gene data show CDR1 as LGHDT and CDR2 as YNNKEL (reference sequence). The method was immunoSEQ multiplex PCR; TCRdb's version includes in-frame clones alone and lacks a portion of them. The sample records about 150,000 clones, around nine tenths being singletons. The chain employs TRBV3-1 (or the pseudogene TRBV3-2) and TRBJ2-7, with unresolved D. This receptor was obtained from a woman older than 75 with COVID-19, enrolled during active disease. Specimen: peripheral blood. The CDR3 region is CASSQDRWSYEQYF. Written as DNA, the CDR3 is TGTGCCAGCAGCCAAGATCGATGGAGCTACGAGCAGTACTTC.